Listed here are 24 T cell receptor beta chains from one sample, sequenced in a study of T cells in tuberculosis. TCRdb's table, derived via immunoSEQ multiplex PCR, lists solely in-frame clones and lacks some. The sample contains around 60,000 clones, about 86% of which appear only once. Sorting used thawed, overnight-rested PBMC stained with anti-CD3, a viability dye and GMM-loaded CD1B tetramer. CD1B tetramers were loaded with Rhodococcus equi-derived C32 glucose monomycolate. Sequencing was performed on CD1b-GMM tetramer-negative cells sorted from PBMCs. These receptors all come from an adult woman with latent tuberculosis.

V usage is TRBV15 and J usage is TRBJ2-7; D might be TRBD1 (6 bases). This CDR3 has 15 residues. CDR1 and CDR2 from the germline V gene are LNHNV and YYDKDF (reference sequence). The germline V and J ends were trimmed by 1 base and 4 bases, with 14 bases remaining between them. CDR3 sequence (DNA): TGTGCCACCAGCAGAGGGGGTAGTGGGACATACGAGCAGTACTTC. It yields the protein CATSRGGSGTYEQYF.

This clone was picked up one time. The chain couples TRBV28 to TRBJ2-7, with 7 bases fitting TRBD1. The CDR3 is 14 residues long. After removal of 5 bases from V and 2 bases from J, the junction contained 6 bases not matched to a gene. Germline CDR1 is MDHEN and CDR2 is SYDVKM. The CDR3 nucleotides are TGTGCCAGCAGTCTACAGGGGCTTACCTACGAGCAGTACTTC. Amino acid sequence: CASSLQGLTYEQYF.

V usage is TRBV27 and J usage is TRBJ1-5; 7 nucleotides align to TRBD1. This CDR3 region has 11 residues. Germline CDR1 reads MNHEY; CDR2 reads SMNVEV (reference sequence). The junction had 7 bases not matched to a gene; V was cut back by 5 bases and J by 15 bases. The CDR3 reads CASSQTGLWHF. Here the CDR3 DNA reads TGTGCCAGCAGTCAGACAGGGCTATGGCATTTT.

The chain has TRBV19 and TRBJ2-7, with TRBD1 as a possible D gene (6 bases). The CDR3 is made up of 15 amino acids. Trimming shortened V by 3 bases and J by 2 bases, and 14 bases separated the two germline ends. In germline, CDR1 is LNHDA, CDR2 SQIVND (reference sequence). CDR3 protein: CASSIAHRATYEQYF. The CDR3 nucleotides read TGTGCCAGTAGTATTGCCCACAGGGCCACCTACGAGCAGTACTTC.

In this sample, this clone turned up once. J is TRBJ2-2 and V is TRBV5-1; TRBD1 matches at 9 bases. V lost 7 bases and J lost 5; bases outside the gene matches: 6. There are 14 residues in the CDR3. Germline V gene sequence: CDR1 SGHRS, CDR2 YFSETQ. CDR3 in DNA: TGCGCCAGCTCCCGGGACAGGGTTACCGGGGAGCTGTTTTTT. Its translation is CASSRDRVTGELFF.

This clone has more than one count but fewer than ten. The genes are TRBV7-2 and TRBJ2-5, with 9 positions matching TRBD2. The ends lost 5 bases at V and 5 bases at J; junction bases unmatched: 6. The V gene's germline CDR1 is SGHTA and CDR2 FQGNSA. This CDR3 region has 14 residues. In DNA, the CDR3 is TGTGCCAGCAGCCGGCGGGGGGGGGATGAGACCCAGTACTTC. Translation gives CASSRRGGDETQYF. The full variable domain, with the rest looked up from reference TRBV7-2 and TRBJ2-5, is GAGVSQSPSNKVTEKGKDVELRCDPISGHTALYWYRQSLGQGLEFLIYFQGNSAPDKSGLPSDRFSAERTGGSVSTLTIQRTQQEDSAVYLCASSRRGGDETQYFGPGTRLLVL.

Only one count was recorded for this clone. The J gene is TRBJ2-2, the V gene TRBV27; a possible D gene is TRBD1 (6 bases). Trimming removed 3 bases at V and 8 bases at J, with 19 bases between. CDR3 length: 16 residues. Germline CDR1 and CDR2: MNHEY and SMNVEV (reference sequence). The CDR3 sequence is CASSFSSSRGVGELFF. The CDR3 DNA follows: TGTGCCAGCAGTTTTTCATCGAGCAGGGGAGTAGGGGAGCTGTTTTTT.

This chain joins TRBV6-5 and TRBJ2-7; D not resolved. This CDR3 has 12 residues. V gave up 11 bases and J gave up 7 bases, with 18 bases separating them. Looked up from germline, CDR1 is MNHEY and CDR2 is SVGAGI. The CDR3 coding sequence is TGTGCCTCCCGCACGGGTCCGAGTGAGCAGTACTTC. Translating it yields CASRTGPSEQYF.

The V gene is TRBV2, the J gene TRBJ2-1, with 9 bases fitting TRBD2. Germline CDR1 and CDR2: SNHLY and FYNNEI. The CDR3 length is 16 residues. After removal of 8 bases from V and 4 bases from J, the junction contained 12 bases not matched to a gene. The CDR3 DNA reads TGTGCCAGCCGCGGGCCCCTGGCGGGAGGGTACAATGAGCAGTTCTTC. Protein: CASRGPLAGGYNEQFF.

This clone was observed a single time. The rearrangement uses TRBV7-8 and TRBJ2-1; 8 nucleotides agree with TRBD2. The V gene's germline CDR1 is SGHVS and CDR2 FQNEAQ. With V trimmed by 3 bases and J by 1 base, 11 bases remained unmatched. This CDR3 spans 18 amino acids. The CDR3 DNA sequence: TGTGCCAGCAGCTTGGGACATAGCGGGGTAGGGTCCTACAATGAGCAGTTCTTC. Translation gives CASSLGHSGVGSYNEQFF. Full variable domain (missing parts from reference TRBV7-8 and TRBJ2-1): GAGVSQSPRYKVAKRGQDVALRCDPISGHVSLFWYQQALGQGPEFLTYFQNEAQLDKSGLPSDRFFAERPEGSVSTLKIQRTQQEDSAVYLCASSLGHSGVGSYNEQFFGPGTRLTVL.

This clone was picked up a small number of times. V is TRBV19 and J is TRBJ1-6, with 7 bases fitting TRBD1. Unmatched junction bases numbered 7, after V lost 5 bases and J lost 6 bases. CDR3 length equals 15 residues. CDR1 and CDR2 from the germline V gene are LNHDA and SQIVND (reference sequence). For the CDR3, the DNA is TGTGCCAGTAGTTTCACAGGGGCGGCTAATTCACCCCTCCACTTT. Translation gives CASSFTGAANSPLHF.

The CDR3 loop reads CASSQWSSTNTGELFF. In DNA form, the CDR3 reads TGTGCCAGCAGCCAATGGTCGAGCACTAACACCGGGGAGCTGTTTTTT. The genes are TRBV11-3 and TRBJ2-2; D is unclear. V was cut by 5 bases and J by 2 bases, with 15 bases left in between. Germline loops: CDR1 SGHNT, CDR2 YENEEA. This CDR3 has 16 amino acids.

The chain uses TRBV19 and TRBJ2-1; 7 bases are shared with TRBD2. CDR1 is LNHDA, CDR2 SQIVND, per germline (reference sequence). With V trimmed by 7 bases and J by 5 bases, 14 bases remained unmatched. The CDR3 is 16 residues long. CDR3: CASTKPGPRGNNEQFF. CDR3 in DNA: TGTGCCAGTACTAAACCGGGACCGCGGGGGAACAATGAGCAGTTCTTC.

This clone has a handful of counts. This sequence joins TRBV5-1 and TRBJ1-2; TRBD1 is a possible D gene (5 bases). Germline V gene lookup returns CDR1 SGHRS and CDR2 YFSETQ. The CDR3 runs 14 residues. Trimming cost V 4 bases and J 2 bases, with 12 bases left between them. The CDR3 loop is CASSPAGMNYGYTF. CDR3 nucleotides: TGCGCCAGCAGCCCGGCAGGGATGAACTATGGCTACACCTTC.

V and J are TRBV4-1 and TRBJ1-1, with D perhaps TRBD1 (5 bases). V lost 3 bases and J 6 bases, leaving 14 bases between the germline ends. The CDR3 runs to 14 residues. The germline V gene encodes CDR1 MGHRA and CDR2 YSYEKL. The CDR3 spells CASSHVGQGPEAFF. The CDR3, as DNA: TGCGCCAGCAGCCATGTCGGGCAGGGCCCTGAAGCTTTCTTT.

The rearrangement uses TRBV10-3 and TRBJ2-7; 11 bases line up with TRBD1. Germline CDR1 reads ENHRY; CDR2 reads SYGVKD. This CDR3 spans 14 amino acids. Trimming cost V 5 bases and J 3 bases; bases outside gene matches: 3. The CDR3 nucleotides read TGTGCCATCAGTCTGGGACAGGGGGACTACGAGCAGTACTTC. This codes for CAISLGQGDYEQYF.

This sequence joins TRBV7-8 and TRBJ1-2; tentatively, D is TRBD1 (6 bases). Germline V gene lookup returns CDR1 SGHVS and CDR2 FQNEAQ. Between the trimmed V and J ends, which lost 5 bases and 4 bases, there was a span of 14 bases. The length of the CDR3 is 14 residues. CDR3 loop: CASSARTATYGYTF. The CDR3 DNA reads TGTGCCAGCAGCGCCAGGACAGCGACCTATGGCTACACCTTC.

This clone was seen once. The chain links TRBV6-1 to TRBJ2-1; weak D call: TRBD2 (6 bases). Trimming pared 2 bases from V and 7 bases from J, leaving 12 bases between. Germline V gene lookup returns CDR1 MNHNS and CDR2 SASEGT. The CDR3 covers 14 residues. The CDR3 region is CASSENRGMNEQFF. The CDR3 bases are TGTGCCAGCAGTGAAAATCGCGGGATGAATGAGCAGTTCTTC.

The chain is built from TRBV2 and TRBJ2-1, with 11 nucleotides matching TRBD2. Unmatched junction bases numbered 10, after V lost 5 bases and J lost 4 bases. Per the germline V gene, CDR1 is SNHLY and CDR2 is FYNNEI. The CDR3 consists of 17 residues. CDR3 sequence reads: CASSPRTGTSGYNEQFF. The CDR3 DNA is TGTGCCAGCAGTCCTCGTACCGGGACTAGCGGTTACAATGAGCAGTTCTTC.

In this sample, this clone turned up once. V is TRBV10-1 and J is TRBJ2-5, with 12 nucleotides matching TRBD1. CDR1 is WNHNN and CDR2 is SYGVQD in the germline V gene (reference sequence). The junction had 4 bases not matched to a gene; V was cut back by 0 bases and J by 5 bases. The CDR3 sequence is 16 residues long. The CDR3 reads CASSESGQGARETQYF. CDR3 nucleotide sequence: TGCGCCAGCAGTGAGTCGGGACAGGGGGCCCGGGAGACCCAGTACTTC.

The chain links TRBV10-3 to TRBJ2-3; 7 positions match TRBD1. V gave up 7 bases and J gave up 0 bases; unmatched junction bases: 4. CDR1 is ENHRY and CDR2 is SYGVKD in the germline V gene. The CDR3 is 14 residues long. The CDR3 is CAIKGAYSTDTQYF. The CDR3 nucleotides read TGTGCCATCAAGGGGGCATATAGCACAGATACGCAGTATTTT.

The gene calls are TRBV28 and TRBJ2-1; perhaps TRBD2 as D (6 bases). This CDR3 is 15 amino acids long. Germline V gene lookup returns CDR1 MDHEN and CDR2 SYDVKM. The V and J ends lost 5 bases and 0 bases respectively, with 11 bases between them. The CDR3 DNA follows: TGTGCCAGCAGTGAGCGGAGGGGCTCCTACAATGAGCAGTTCTTC. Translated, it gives CASSERRGSYNEQFF.

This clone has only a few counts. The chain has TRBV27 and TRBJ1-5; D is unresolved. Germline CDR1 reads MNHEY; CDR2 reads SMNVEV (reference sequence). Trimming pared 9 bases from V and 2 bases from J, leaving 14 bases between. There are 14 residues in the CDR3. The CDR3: CASSVAAGNQPQHF. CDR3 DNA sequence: TGTGCCAGTTCGGTGGCCGCGGGCAATCAGCCCCAGCATTTT.

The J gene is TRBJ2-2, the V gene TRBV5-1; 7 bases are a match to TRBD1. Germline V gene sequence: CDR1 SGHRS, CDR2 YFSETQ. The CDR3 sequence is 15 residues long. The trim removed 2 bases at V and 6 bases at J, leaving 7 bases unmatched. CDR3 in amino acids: CASSFRQGVSGELFF. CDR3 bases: TGCGCCAGCAGCTTTCGGCAGGGGGTTTCCGGGGAGCTGTTTTTT.